Sequencing of this TCR beta chain was carried out in a study of shared clonotypes between healthy human individuals. Study-level background: Donors had three CD4 naive, three CD4 memory, two CD8 naive and one CD8 memory plate apiece.

The germline V gene encodes CDR1 LGHNA and CDR2 YSLEER. The CDR3 contains 13 residues. J gave up 13 bases and V 4 bases, and 12 bases lay outside the gene matches. Study-level findings and limits: Several donors shared about 5% of their naive CD4 clonotypes.

TCRdb's table, derived via immunoSEQ multiplex PCR, lists solely in-frame clones and lacks some. This table has around 240,000 clones, 50% to 80% appearing once. Remarks on this clone: Its antigen is not known.

CD45RA+ naive and CD45RA-negative memory subsets were separated from CD4+ cells. The chain has TRBV4-3 and TRBJ1-1, with TRBD1 identical over 7 bases. The clonotype was recovered from a man younger than 45 in good health. Sequenced input: memory CD4+ T cells sorted from blood. Subset here: CD45RA-negative fraction. CDR3 coding DNA: TGCGCCAGCAGCCGATACTCAGGGGGGGACTATTTCTTT. Translation: CASSRYSGGDYFF.